Below are 22 T cell receptor beta chains sequenced from a single sample in a study of memory CD4+ T cells and cytomegalovirus serostatus. Measured with immunoSEQ multiplex PCR; TCRdb has only the in-frame clones, and not every one. The data show some 65,000 clones, around 81% seen once. The sort gate was single viable CD3+CD4+CD8-CD45RO+ cells for memory CD4+ T cells. The sample taken for sequencing was memory CD4+ T cells from blood. These receptor sequences come from an adult in good health and CMV-seronegative. Some clones in this sample may be carry-over from other donors' samples.

This chain joins TRBV27 and TRBJ2-7; no clear D. The CDR3 is 16 residues long. The germline gives CDR1 MNHEY, CDR2 SMNVEV (reference sequence). Trimming took 5 bases from V and 1 from J, leaving 18 bases between them. The CDR3 DNA follows: TGTGCCAGCAGTCCAGTCGGACGGGTGGGTTCCTACGAGCAGTACTTC. Its translation: CASSPVGRVGSYEQYF.

The table lists this clone with a count of one. The J gene is TRBJ2-2, the V gene TRBV5-1; possibly TRBD1 for D (5 bases). Per germline, CDR1 SGHRS and CDR2 YFSETQ. V was cut by 0 bases and J by 3 bases, with 6 bases left in between. This CDR3 has 14 amino acids. CDR3 nucleotides: TGCGCCAGCAGCTTGGGACAGCACACCGGGGAGCTGTTTTTT. It translates to CASSLGQHTGELFF.

V usage is TRBV11-2 and J usage is TRBJ2-7; possibly TRBD2 for D (6 bases). Germline CDR1 is SGHAT and CDR2 is FQNNGV. The CDR3 is made up of 15 amino acids. Trimming left V 4 bases short and J 3 bases short, with 16 bases between. For the CDR3, the DNA is TGTGCCAGCAGCTCCGGGACTCAATCCTTCTACGAGCAGTACTTC. This codes for CASSSGTQSFYEQYF.

This clone has just a few counts. The chain couples TRBV19 to TRBJ1-2; D gene ambiguous. The CDR3 has 11 amino acids. V was pared by 6 bases and J by 8 bases, with 10 bases between. Germline CDR1 LNHDA, CDR2 SQIVND (reference sequence). CDR3 in DNA: TGTGCCAGTAGGGCAGTTTGGGGCTACACCTTC. Translating it yields CASRAVWGYTF.

The chain joins TRBV5-4 to TRBJ2-7; TRBD1 matches at 8 bases. The CDR3 is made up of 15 amino acids. Germline-derived CDR1 and CDR2 are SGHNT and YYREEE (reference sequence). J gave up 6 bases and V 4 bases, and 12 bases lay outside the gene matches. The CDR3 coding sequence is TGTGCCAGCAGCCCCCGACAGGGGTCACCCTCCGAGCAGTACTTC. Amino acids: CASSPRQGSPSEQYF.

A single count supports this clone. The rearrangement links TRBV6-5 to TRBJ1-3; 7 bases are a match to TRBD1. This CDR3 comprises 15 residues. Trimming at V came to 8 bases and at J to 4 bases, leaving 11 bases not matched to a gene. From germline, CDR1 is MNHEY and CDR2 SVGAGI. In DNA form, the CDR3 reads TGTGCCAGCTCAAATCTAGCAGGGGGAGGAAACACCATATATTTT. Its translation is CASSNLAGGGNTIYF.

This rearrangement joins TRBV4-1 to TRBJ1-4; D gene uncertain. CDR3 length: 13 amino acids. V gave up 4 bases and J gave up 3 bases, with 6 bases separating them. CDR1 is MGHRA and CDR2 is YSYEKL in the germline V gene. Here the CDR3 reads CASSLTANEKLFF. Here the CDR3 DNA reads TGCGCCAGCAGCCTCACAGCTAATGAAAAACTGTTTTTT.

This rearrangement joins TRBV10-3 to TRBJ2-6, with D maybe TRBD1 (5 bases). Germline V gives CDR1 ENHRY, CDR2 SYGVKD. There are 12 residues in the CDR3. The ends were cut back, 8 bases at V and 12 bases at J, with 14 bases in the middle. The CDR3 DNA reads TGTGCCATCGGGGCGCAGGGTGGCGTCCTGACTTTC. Protein product: CAIGAQGGVLTF.

The chain employs TRBV7-2 and TRBJ1-6; D gene ambiguous. Trimming pared 1 base from V and 10 bases from J, leaving 11 bases between. Germline values: CDR1 SGHTA, CDR2 FQGNSA. The CDR3 consists of 14 residues. The CDR3 region has the DNA TGTGCCAGCAGCTTAGTTTATTCTAACTCACCCCTCCACTTT. It is translated as CASSLVYSNSPLHF.

The chain has TRBV5-1 and TRBJ2-1; 7 bases are a match to TRBD1. Per the germline V gene, CDR1 is SGHRS and CDR2 is YFSETQ. The CDR3 runs 13 residues. The V segment lost 2 bases and the J segment 6 bases; nucleotides outside the gene matches: 2. The CDR3 DNA reads TGCGCCAGCAGCTTCCCAGGGGGCAATGAGCAGTTCTTC. Encoded protein: CASSFPGGNEQFF.

This clone was observed a single time. This chain uses TRBV7-2 with TRBJ2-5, with D possibly matching TRBD2 (5 bases). The ends were cut back, 3 bases at V and 7 bases at J, with 9 bases in the middle. This CDR3 has 12 residues. Germline V lookup: CDR1 SGHTA, CDR2 FQGNSA. CDR3 loop: CASSFSDGTQYF. DNA of the CDR3: TGTGCCAGCAGCTTTAGCGATGGGACCCAGTACTTC.

This clone occurred a few times. The V and J genes are TRBV19 and TRBJ2-7; 12 bases fit TRBD1. CDR3 size: 15 residues. The V and J ends lost 5 bases and 7 bases, in that order; junction bases with no gene match: 9. Per the germline V gene, CDR1 is LNHDA and CDR2 is SQIVND (reference sequence). CDR3 nucleotides: TGTGCCAGTAGTTGGAGGGGACAGGGGGCGAAGGAGCAGTACTTC. Translating it yields CASSWRGQGAKEQYF.

The gene calls are TRBV10-2 and TRBJ1-1, with no clear D. CDR1 is WSHSY, CDR2 SAAADI, per germline. The length of the CDR3 is 12 residues. Trimming pared 8 bases from V and 0 bases from J, leaving 7 bases between. CDR3 bases: TGCGCCAGCCGAACGATGAACACTGAAGCTTTCTTT. As protein: CASRTMNTEAFF.

The genes are TRBV18 and TRBJ1-2; 7 bases match TRBD1. Germline CDR1 and CDR2: KGHSH and LQKENI. With V trimmed by 3 bases and J by 5 bases, 3 bases remained unmatched. There are 13 residues in the CDR3. The CDR3 here is CASSPRDSYGYTF. The CDR3 DNA follows: TGTGCCAGCTCACCGAGGGACAGTTATGGCTACACCTTC.

This chain uses TRBV11-2 with TRBJ2-5; weak D call: TRBD2 (6 bases). This CDR3 is built from 15 residues. CDR1 and CDR2 from the germline V gene are SGHAT and FQNNGV. The V gene lost 1 base and the J gene lost 4 bases, with 13 bases spanning the gap. The CDR3 DNA is TGTGCCAGCAGCTTAGGGGGGTGGAGGGGAGAGACCCAGTACTTC. Its translation is CASSLGGWRGETQYF.

The rearrangement links TRBV29-1 to TRBJ2-5; 8 bases are shared with TRBD1. With 7 bases clipped from V and 4 bases from J, the junction kept 2 bases outside the gene matches. This CDR3 spans 11 amino acids. In germline, CDR1 is SQVTM, CDR2 ANQGSEA. CDR3 coding DNA: TGCAGCGCCAGGGGGCGAGAGACCCAGTACTTC. Its translation is CSARGRETQYF.

This clone has only a few counts. The gene calls are TRBV30 and TRBJ1-1, with D possibly matching TRBD1 (6 bases). Germline-derived CDR1 and CDR2 are GTSNPN and SVGIG (reference sequence). The V gene lost 3 bases and the J gene lost 5 bases, with 16 bases spanning the gap. The CDR3 contains 14 residues. The CDR3 sequence is CAWRPGHIRTEAFF. The CDR3 coding sequence is TGTGCCTGGAGGCCGGGACACATCAGAACTGAAGCTTTCTTT.

This clone showed up many times. CDR3 DNA: TGCGCCAGCAGCCAAACAGGGGGCTATGGCTACACCTTC. Protein: CASSQTGGYGYTF. The chain is built from TRBV4-3 and TRBJ1-2, with TRBD1 matching over 8 bases. J gave up 4 bases and V 2 bases, and 0 bases lay outside the gene matches. The V gene's germline CDR1 is LGHNA and CDR2 YSLEER. This CDR3 spans 13 amino acids.

The chain joins TRBV27 to TRBJ1-1, with D possibly being TRBD1 (6 bases). Trimming stripped 4 bases from V and 10 bases from J, with 22 bases between. CDR3 length equals 15 residues. CDR1 MNHEY and CDR2 SMNVEV come from the germline V gene (reference sequence). The CDR3 here is CASSSVSAGDDRAFF. The CDR3 DNA follows: TGTGCCAGCAGTTCAGTCTCGGCAGGGGACGATAGAGCTTTCTTT.

The chain is built from TRBV2 and TRBJ1-1, with D possibly matching TRBD1 (6 bases). V was pared by 3 bases and J by 4 bases, with 12 bases between. Germline loops: CDR1 SNHLY, CDR2 FYNNEI. The CDR3 runs to 14 residues. DNA for the CDR3: TGTGCCAGCAGTGAGCAGGGCAGGGGCACTGAAGCTTTCTTT. Residues: CASSEQGRGTEAFF.

The genes are TRBV7-2 and TRBJ2-5, with D hard to call. V lost 4 bases to trimming and J lost 4 bases, with 4 bases between them. This CDR3 is built from 11 residues. Germline-derived CDR1 and CDR2 are SGHTA and FQGNSA. CDR3 nucleotides: TGTGCCAGCAGCTCCTCAGAGACCCAGTACTTC. It codes for CASSSSETQYF. Supplemented by reference TRBV7-2 and TRBJ2-5, the full variable domain reads GAGVSQSPSNKVTEKGKDVELRCDPISGHTALYWYRQSLGQGLEFLIYFQGNSAPDKSGLPSDRFSAERTGGSVSTLTIQRTQQEDSAVYLCASSSSETQYFGPGTRLLVL.

The genes are TRBV19 and TRBJ1-5, with a weak D call TRBD1 (5 bases). Looked up from germline, CDR1 is LNHDA and CDR2 is SQIVND (reference sequence). The V gene lost 6 bases and the J gene lost 0 bases, with 15 bases spanning the gap. There are 16 residues in the CDR3. Here the CDR3 DNA reads TGTGCCAGTAGACCTTCGGGGCAGGGTAGCAATCAGCCCCAGCATTTT. Protein sequence: CASRPSGQGSNQPQHF.